The clone carrying this T cell receptor (beta chain) occurred a few times. Antigen unknown. This specimen comes from a study of radiotherapy plus CTLA-4 blockade in lung cancer. Study-level background: Objective responses were documented in over 15% of patients, with disease control in about 28%. Study results and limitations: The study found tumor-derived TCR clones expanded in blood after radiotherapy plus ipilimumab.

Profiling relied on immunoSEQ multiplex PCR, and the TCRdb table lists in-frame clones only, not all of them. In the table there are 50,000 or so clones, approximately 90% of which are singletons. Receiving focal radiation plus CTLA-4 blockade with ipilimumab were patients who had chemo-refractory metastatic non-small-cell lung cancer. Per germline, CDR1 MNHEY and CDR2 SVGAGI. This CDR3 region has 15 residues. The V end was cut by 6 bases, the J end by 3 bases, with 18 bases between. The chain links TRBV6-5 to TRBJ2-7; D unresolved. The TCR originated in a human donor with non-small cell lung cancer whose response to radiotherapy plus ipilimumab could not be evaluated. Sample: peripheral blood, taken from a patient treated with radiotherapy plus ipilimumab. CDR3 sequence: CASSRGVSEVYEQYF. Written as DNA, the CDR3 is TGTGCCAGCAGCCGCGGAGTCAGTGAGGTCTACGAGCAGTACTTC.